This entry lists 25 T cell receptor beta chains sequenced from one sample in a study of T cells in Graves' hyperthyroidism and ophthalmopathy. The investigators amplified TCR beta CDR3 regions from RNA transcripts. HTBI primers were employed in a first-round RT-PCR of the TCR CDR3. TCRdb passed the multiplex PCR reads through MiXCR, listing each CDR3 protein once. The table lists 200,000 to 300,000 distinct CDR3 sequences, less than 20% of them singletons. The sequencing sample was made of blood. These receptors came from a woman between 18 and 29 years old with Graves' ophthalmopathy.

V gene TRBV12-3 or TRBV12-4 combines with J gene TRBJ2-5; D is possibly TRBD2 (5 bases). The V end was cut by 5 bases, the J end by 0 bases, with 10 bases between. This CDR3 contains 14 residues. CDR3 in amino acids: CASSPPGNQETQYF. CDR3 bases: TGTGCCAGCAGTCCCCCCGGGAACCAAGAGACCCAGTACTTC.

Many counts were recorded for this clonotype. The rearrangement joins TRBV18 to TRBJ2-7; TRBD2 aligns across 7 bases. Trimming cost V 2 bases and J 4 bases; bases outside gene matches: 5. The CDR3 sequence is 14 residues long. Germline V gene sequence: CDR1 KGHSH, CDR2 LQKENI. Here the CDR3 DNA reads TGTGCCAGCTCACCAGCTGCGGGGGTATACGAGCAGTACTTC. Translation gives CASSPAAGVYEQYF.

The J gene is TRBJ1-1, the V gene TRBV15; 9 nucleotides match TRBD1. Germline loops: CDR1 LNHNV, CDR2 YYDKDF (reference sequence). The CDR3 spans 15 residues. J was trimmed by 4 bases and V by 6 bases; bases with no gene match: 9. CDR3 nucleotide sequence: TGTGCCACCAGTCGTTGGGACAGGGCCCCCACTGAAGCTTTCTTT. As protein: CATSRWDRAPTEAFF.

This clonotype was counted at least ten times. The V gene is TRBV20-1, the J gene TRBJ1-1; D not resolved. There are 13 residues in the CDR3. CDR1 and CDR2 from the germline V gene are DFQATT and SNEGSKA (reference sequence). V shed 1 base and J shed 0 bases, with 6 bases lying between them. In nucleotides, the CDR3 is TGCAGTGCTAGAGGAGTTATGAACACTGAAGCTTTCTTT. Encoded protein: CSARGVMNTEAFF.

This clonotype was counted a few times. The rearrangement links TRBV19 to TRBJ1-1; 7 bases line up with TRBD1. Trimming cost V 5 bases and J 5 bases; bases outside gene matches: 11. Germline CDR1 LNHDA, CDR2 SQIVND (reference sequence). The CDR3 runs to 15 residues. The CDR3 sequence is CASSSGQLLRTEAFF. CDR3 coding DNA: TGTGCCAGTAGTTCGGGACAGCTCTTGAGGACTGAAGCTTTCTTT.

This clonotype showed up many times. This chain links TRBV20-1 with TRBJ1-1; possibly TRBD1 for D (5 bases). This CDR3 has 11 amino acids. From germline, CDR1 is DFQATT and CDR2 SNEGSKA (reference sequence). Trimming stripped 5 bases from V and 4 bases from J, with 8 bases between. In nucleotides, the CDR3 is TGCAGTGCTCTGGACATCACTGAAGCTTTCTTT. Amino acids: CSALDITEAFF.

The genes are TRBV19 and TRBJ2-5; possible D gene TRBD2, 6 bases. Trimming removed 6 bases at V and 2 bases at J, with 19 bases between. Per the germline V gene, CDR1 is LNHDA and CDR2 is SQIVND (reference sequence). This CDR3 is built from 16 residues. CDR3 sequence: CASRHLGSGTQETQYF. CDR3 DNA: TGTGCCAGTAGACATCTGGGTAGCGGAACACAAGAGACCCAGTACTTC.

This clonotype was observed at least ten times. The J gene is TRBJ2-4, the V gene TRBV7-2; D remains ambiguous. This CDR3 has 15 residues. Trimming removed 1 base at V and 1 base at J, with 8 bases between. CDR1 SGHTA and CDR2 FQGNSA come from the germline V gene. For the CDR3, the DNA is TGTGCCAGCAGCTTAGGTTATTCGGCCAAAAACATTCAGTACTTC. As protein: CASSLGYSAKNIQYF.

This clonotype appeared many times. The rearrangement joins TRBV5-5 to TRBJ1-2; 9 bases agree with TRBD1. Germline V lookup: CDR1 SGHKS, CDR2 YYEKEE (reference sequence). V dropped 5 bases and J dropped 1; count of bases not matched to a gene: 12. The CDR3 runs 17 residues. The CDR3 is CASSSPGQGGYNYGYTF. In DNA form, the CDR3 reads TGTGCCAGCAGTTCTCCGGGACAGGGCGGATATAACTATGGCTACACCTTC.

This clonotype was recorded many times. This rearrangement joins TRBV7-3 to TRBJ2-1, with 8 nucleotides matching TRBD2. Germline CDR1 reads SGHTA; CDR2 reads FQGTGA. V lost 5 bases to trimming and J lost 2 bases; unmatched junction nucleotides: 8. There are 16 residues in the CDR3. The CDR3: CASSPIGGAPYNEQFF. CDR3 bases: TGTGCCAGCAGCCCAATCGGGGGGGCCCCCTACAATGAGCAGTTCTTC.

Ten or more counts support this clonotype. J is TRBJ2-7 and V is TRBV5-1; 8 bases are a match to TRBD1. Germline loops: CDR1 SGHRS, CDR2 YFSETQ. The V segment lost 4 bases and the J segment 2 bases; nucleotides outside the gene matches: 8. The CDR3 totals 15 residues. CDR3: CASSPQDRAPYEQYF. CDR3 sequence (DNA): TGCGCCAGCAGCCCCCAGGACAGGGCACCCTACGAGCAGTACTTC.

The V call is TRBV18, the J call TRBJ1-1, with 9 bases aligning to TRBD1. Trimming at V came to 3 bases and at J to 11 bases, leaving 4 bases not matched to a gene. CDR1 and CDR2 from the germline V gene are KGHSH and LQKENI. The CDR3 totals 12 residues. CDR3 in amino acids: CASSPRDRAAFF. CDR3 coding DNA: TGTGCCAGCTCACCGCGGGACAGGGCTGCTTTCTTT. The full variable domain, rest sourced from reference TRBV18 and TRBJ1-1, is NAGVMQNPRHLVRRRGQEARLRCSPMKGHSHVYWYRQLPEEGLKFMVYLQKENIIDESGMPKERFSAEFPKEGPSILRIQQVVRGDSAAYFCASSPRDRAAFFGQGTRLTVV.

The chain carries TRBV12-3 or TRBV12-4 and TRBJ2-4; 8 bases map to TRBD1. This CDR3 comprises 17 residues. The ends lost 3 bases at V and 0 bases at J; junction bases unmatched: 7. The CDR3 nucleotides are TGTGCCAGCAGTTTGAACCAGGGGGCCGTAGCCAAAAACATTCAGTACTTC. This codes for CASSLNQGAVAKNIQYF.

This clonotype was picked up many times. The genes are TRBV13 and TRBJ2-7; TRBD1 matches 8 bases. The CDR3 covers 14 residues. Germline V lookup: CDR1 PRHDT, CDR2 FYEKMQ (reference sequence). V shed 5 bases, J shed 5 bases, and the junction held 8 bases outside the gene matches. The CDR3 region has the DNA TGTGCCAGCAGCCTCCCGGACAGGGTCCACGAGCAGTACTTC. Translation: CASSLPDRVHEQYF.

This clonotype came up many times. The V and J genes are TRBV6-1 and TRBJ2-7; 8 bases line up with TRBD1. Germline lookup yields CDR1 MNHNS and CDR2 SASEGT. This CDR3 spans 14 amino acids. V was pared by 6 bases and J by 3 bases, with 7 bases of the junction left unmatched. The CDR3 loop is CASSHTGGFYEQYF. The CDR3 DNA sequence: TGTGCCAGCAGCCATACAGGGGGATTCTACGAGCAGTACTTC.

This clonotype was observed at least ten times. The chain joins TRBV28 to TRBJ1-1; D uncertain. V was cut by 3 bases and J by 0 bases, with 14 bases left in between. Germline assignment: CDR1 MDHEN and CDR2 SYDVKM. The CDR3 sequence is 16 residues long. The CDR3 nucleotides read TGTGCCAGCAGTTTTACGACTCGCGGCCTGAACACTGAAGCTTTCTTT. Translated, it gives CASSFTTRGLNTEAFF.

The rearrangement uses TRBV30 and TRBJ2-5; 7 bases agree with TRBD2. V lost 3 bases and J lost 2; bases outside the gene matches: 3. The germline V gene has CDR1 GTSNPN and CDR2 SVGIG (reference sequence). The CDR3 spans 13 residues. CDR3 DNA sequence: TGTGCCTGGAGGCTAGCGGAGCAAGAGACCCAGTACTTC. Translated: CAWRLAEQETQYF.

The sample holds many counts of this clonotype. The chain employs TRBV13 and TRBJ1-1; 10 bases match TRBD1. CDR1 and CDR2 (germline): PRHDT, FYEKMQ (reference sequence). This CDR3 has 16 amino acids. V dropped 3 bases and J dropped 6; count of bases not matched to a gene: 10. CDR3 sequence reads: CASSFYPGQGVSEAFF. CDR3 nucleotides: TGTGCCAGCAGCTTTTACCCAGGACAGGGGGTTTCTGAAGCTTTCTTT.

This clonotype was counted many times. This chain links TRBV7-3 with TRBJ1-5; D remains ambiguous. CDR3 length: 12 residues. Germline assignment: CDR1 SGHTA and CDR2 FQGTGA. V lost 1 base and J lost 8, with 6 bases in between. CDR3 nucleotides: TGTGCCAGCAGCTTAATGTCGGAGCCCCAGCATTTT. Residues: CASSLMSEPQHF.

The chain recombines TRBV2 with TRBJ2-1, with 8 bases lining up with TRBD1. Germline CDR1 is SNHLY and CDR2 is FYNNEI. There are 14 residues in the CDR3. The V segment lost 2 bases and the J segment 4 bases; nucleotides outside the gene matches: 1. DNA for the CDR3: TGTGCCAGCAGTGAACGGGACAGGTACAATGAGCAGTTCTTC. This encodes CASSERDRYNEQFF.

The table lists this clonotype with many counts. The chain carries TRBV7-2 and TRBJ2-6; possibly TRBD1 or TRBD2 for D (5 bases each). CDR1 and CDR2 (germline): SGHTA, FQGNSA. Trimming pared 1 base from V and 0 bases from J, leaving 10 bases between. The CDR3 totals 17 residues. The CDR3 bases are TGTGCCAGCAGCTTAGTCGGGGCAGCCTCTGGGGCCAACGTCCTGACTTTC. This translates into CASSLVGAASGANVLTF. The full variable domain, in which reference TRBV7-2 and TRBJ2-6 provide the parts outside the CDR3, is GAGVSQSPSNKVTEKGKDVELRCDPISGHTALYWYRQSLGQGLEFLIYFQGNSAPDKSGLPSDRFSAERTGGSVSTLTIQRTQQEDSAVYLCASSLVGAASGANVLTFGAGSRLTVL.

This clonotype came up many times. The gene calls are TRBV28 and TRBJ2-7; 9 nucleotides line up with TRBD1. Per germline, CDR1 MDHEN and CDR2 SYDVKM. The CDR3 consists of 14 residues. After removal of 5 bases from V and 0 bases from J, the junction contained 2 bases not matched to a gene. CDR3 residues: CASSRTGVSYEQYF. In nucleotides, the CDR3 is TGTGCCAGCAGTCGGACAGGGGTCTCCTACGAGCAGTACTTC.

Ten or more counts support this clonotype. This chain links TRBV18 with TRBJ2-3, with 7 positions matching TRBD2. The germline V gene encodes CDR1 KGHSH and CDR2 LQKENI. V shed 2 bases and J 4 bases; nucleotides not matched to a gene: 3. The CDR3 is 14 residues long. The chain's CDR3 is CASSPTTSPDTQYF. CDR3 coding DNA: TGTGCCAGCTCACCAACGACTAGCCCAGATACGCAGTATTTT. Drawing the rest from reference TRBV18 and TRBJ2-3, the complete variable domain is NAGVMQNPRHLVRRRGQEARLRCSPMKGHSHVYWYRQLPEEGLKFMVYLQKENIIDESGMPKERFSAEFPKEGPSILRIQQVVRGDSAAYFCASSPTTSPDTQYFGPGTRLTVL.

The chain joins TRBV7-2 to TRBJ2-7, with TRBD2 identical over 7 bases. J gave up 5 bases and V 5 bases, and 9 bases lay outside the gene matches. CDR3 length: 14 amino acids. Germline loops: CDR1 SGHTA, CDR2 FQGNSA. The CDR3 DNA reads as TGTGCCAGCAGCCAACGTTGGGGGGGGGACGAGCAGTACTTC. It specifies CASSQRWGGDEQYF. Together with reference TRBV7-2 and TRBJ2-7, the CDR3 gives the full variable domain: GAGVSQSPSNKVTEKGKDVELRCDPISGHTALYWYRQSLGQGLEFLIYFQGNSAPDKSGLPSDRFSAERTGGSVSTLTIQRTQQEDSAVYLCASSQRWGGDEQYFGPGTRLTVT.

The genes are TRBV25-1 and TRBJ2-5; 9 bases line up with TRBD1. The CDR3 has 16 amino acids. The germline gives CDR1 MGHDK, CDR2 SYGVNS. V dropped 1 base and J dropped 5; count of bases not matched to a gene: 8. CDR3 residues: CASSESGTGYGETQYF. The CDR3 coding sequence is TGTGCCAGCAGTGAATCCGGGACAGGGTATGGGGAGACCCAGTACTTC.